The clone carrying this T cell receptor beta chain was detected many times. Its matching antigen is unknown. The data belong to a study of CD8 T cells in ankylosing spondylitis. Study-wide results and caveats: Prior work had noted some motif variants in reactive arthritis blood and synovial fluid. Among TCR beta sequences, a motif of several highly homologous variants appeared characteristic of ankylosing spondylitis blood. Significant enrichment of disease-linked clones was reported in matched ankylosing spondylitis synovial fluid.

The V gene end was trimmed by 4 bases and the J gene end by 2 bases; junction bases not matched to a gene: 4. Germline V gene sequence: CDR1 ENHRY, CDR2 SYGVKD. The CDR3 consists of 14 residues. It was by quantitative 5'-RACE with molecular barcodes that TCR beta libraries were made. In TCRdb, the 5' RACE reads were re-called with MiXCR into one record per CDR3 protein. This table holds about 130,000 distinct CDR3 sequences, around 7% found once. The receptor's source is a male donor with ankylosing spondylitis or in good health (not recorded which). Sequences were obtained from blood, either unsorted or a sorted T cell fraction (not recorded which). This chain links TRBV10-3 with TRBJ1-1; 7 bases line up with TRBD1. The CDR3 DNA reads as TGTGCCATCAGTGCGACAGGGTCAAACACTGAAGCTTTCTTT. Translating it yields CAISATGSNTEAFF.